This entry lists 8 T cell receptor beta chains sequenced from one sample in a study of T cell repertoires in cytomegalovirus infection (dated by TCRdb to between 2018 and 2021). Their antigens are not known. The treatment or condition label for this specimen denotes: in vitro stimulation with specific CMV peptide epitopes to enrich CMV-specific T cells. The instrument given in TCRdb is Illumina HiSeq 1500. The public reads were reprocessed in TCRdb via fastp at Q25 and MiXCR, keeping in-frame beta chains. CDR3 protein duplicates are merged, each entry listing the most common genes and DNA. Across this sample there are tens of thousands of distinct CDR3 sequences, with 40% seen only once. The ten largest clones add up to approximately 93% of the sample. The sequenced sample was CD8+ T cells from cultured PBMCs, obtained from culture after CMV antigen stimulation. The receptors shown here come from a human donor in good health (CMV status not recorded). Some clones in this sample may be carry-over from other donors' samples.

The V call is TRBV6-6, the J call TRBJ1-5; D is perhaps TRBD1 (5 bases). CDR3 length: 17 amino acids. Trimming pared 7 bases from V and 2 bases from J, leaving 21 bases between. Germline CDR1 is MNHNY and CDR2 is SVGAGI (reference sequence). The CDR3 is CASTQSTVSSRNQPQHF. CDR3 bases: TGTGCCAGCACCCAGTCGACAGTTTCGTCCCGCAATCAGCCCCAGCATTTT.

This clonotype was seen only a few times. CDR3 nucleotide sequence: TGTGCCAGCAGCGCAGCGGGTCCCAGACGGGAGCTGTTTTTT. Encoded protein: CASSAAGPRRELFF. The chain is built from TRBV11-2 and TRBJ2-2, with TRBD2 as a possible D gene (6 bases). Germline loops: CDR1 SGHAT, CDR2 FQNNGV. V was pared by 5 bases and J by 9 bases, with 16 bases between. The CDR3 covers 14 residues.

In its sample, this clonotype was seen many times. The chain joins TRBV7-2 to TRBJ2-7, with a weak D call TRBD2 (5 bases). V lost 5 bases to trimming and J lost 6 bases, with 20 bases between them. The germline V gene has CDR1 SGHTA and CDR2 FQGNSA. CDR3 length equals 15 residues. The CDR3 coding sequence is TGTGCCAGCAGCGCTGGGAGATATCTTATCTCCGAGCAGTACTTC. Residues: CASSAGRYLISEQYF.

This chain joins TRBV13 and TRBJ1-2, with 8 bases that match TRBD1. After removal of 5 bases from V and 3 bases from J, the junction contained 5 bases not matched to a gene. The CDR3 length is 14 residues. The germline CDR1 and CDR2 sequences are PRHDT and FYEKMQ (reference sequence). The CDR3 DNA is TGTGCCAGCAGCCCCCCGGGACAGGACTATGGCTACACCTTC. It is translated as CASSPPGQDYGYTF.

The chain is built from TRBV11-2 and TRBJ2-3, with D hard to call. With 3 bases removed from V and 4 bases from J, the gap between germline ends came to 8 bases. The CDR3 runs 13 residues. Germline CDR1 is SGHAT and CDR2 is FQNNGV. This CDR3 is CASSFDASDTQYF. As DNA, the CDR3 is TGTGCCAGCAGCTTTGACGCCTCAGATACGCAGTATTTT.

The chain has TRBV12-3 or TRBV12-4 and TRBJ2-1, with 8 bases aligning to TRBD2. There are 13 residues in the CDR3. With 8 bases clipped from V and 8 bases from J, the junction kept 8 bases outside the gene matches. CDR3 amino acids: CASHSGGWDEQFF. The CDR3 coding sequence is TGTGCCAGCCACTCGGGGGGGTGGGATGAGCAGTTCTTC.

The chain couples TRBV28 to TRBJ1-1, with unresolved D. CDR1 is MDHEN and CDR2 is SYDVKM in the germline V gene. The V end lost 6 bases, the J end lost 5 bases, and 22 bases lay between the germline ends. The CDR3 consists of 16 residues. For the CDR3, the DNA is TGTGCCAGCAGCCCCCTGCCCCCCGTCCCGGGGACTGAAGCTTTCTTT. Translation gives CASSPLPPVPGTEAFF.

This chain links TRBV28 with TRBJ2-5, with 7 nucleotides matching TRBD1. CDR1 is MDHEN, CDR2 SYDVKM, per germline. V was pared by 6 bases and J by 5 bases, with 15 bases of the junction left unmatched. The CDR3 covers 16 residues. CDR3 nucleotide sequence: TGTGCCAGCAGCCAAAACAGGGGAACTAACTGGGAGACCCAGTACTTC. Amino acid sequence: CASSQNRGTNWETQYF.